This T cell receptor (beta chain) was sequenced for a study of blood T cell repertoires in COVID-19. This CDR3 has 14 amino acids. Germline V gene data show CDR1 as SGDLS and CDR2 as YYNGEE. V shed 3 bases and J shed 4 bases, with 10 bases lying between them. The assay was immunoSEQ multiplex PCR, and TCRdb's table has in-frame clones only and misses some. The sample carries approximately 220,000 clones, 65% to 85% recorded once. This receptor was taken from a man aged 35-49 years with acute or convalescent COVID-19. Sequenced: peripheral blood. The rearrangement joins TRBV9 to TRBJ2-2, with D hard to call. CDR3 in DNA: TGTGCCAGCAGCGGACAAACGAGCACCGGGGAGCTGTTTTTT. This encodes CASSGQTSTGELFF.